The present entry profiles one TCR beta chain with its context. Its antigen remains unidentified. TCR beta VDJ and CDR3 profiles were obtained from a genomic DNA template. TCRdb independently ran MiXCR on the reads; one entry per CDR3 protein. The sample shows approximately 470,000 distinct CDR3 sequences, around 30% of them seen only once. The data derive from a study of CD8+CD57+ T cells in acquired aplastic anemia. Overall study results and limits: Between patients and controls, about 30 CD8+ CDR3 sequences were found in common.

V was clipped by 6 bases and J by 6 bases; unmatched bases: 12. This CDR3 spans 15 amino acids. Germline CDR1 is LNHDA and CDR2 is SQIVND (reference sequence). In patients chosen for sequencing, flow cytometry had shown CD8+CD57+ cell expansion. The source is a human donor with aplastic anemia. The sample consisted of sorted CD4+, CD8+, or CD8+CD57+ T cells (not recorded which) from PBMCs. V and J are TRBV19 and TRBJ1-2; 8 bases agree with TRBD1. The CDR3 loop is CASRTGTGFLHGYTF. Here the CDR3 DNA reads TGTGCCAGTAGAACCGGGACAGGCTTTCTCCATGGCTACACCTTC.